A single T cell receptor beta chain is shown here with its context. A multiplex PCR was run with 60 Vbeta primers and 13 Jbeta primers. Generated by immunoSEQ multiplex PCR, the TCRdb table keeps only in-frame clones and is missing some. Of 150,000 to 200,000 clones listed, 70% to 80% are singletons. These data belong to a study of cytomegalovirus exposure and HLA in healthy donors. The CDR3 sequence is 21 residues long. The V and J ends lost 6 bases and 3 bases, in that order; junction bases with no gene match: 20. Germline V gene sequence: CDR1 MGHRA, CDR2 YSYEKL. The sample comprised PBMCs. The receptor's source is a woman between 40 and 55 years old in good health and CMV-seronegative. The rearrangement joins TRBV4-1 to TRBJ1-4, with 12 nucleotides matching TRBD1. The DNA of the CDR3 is TGCGCCAGCAGACTTACAATCCCGGGACAGGGGGCAGTTTTAGCTAATGAAAAACTGTTTTTT. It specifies CASRLTIPGQGAVLANEKLFF.